This T cell receptor (beta chain) was found in a study of cytomegalovirus exposure and HLA in healthy donors. The PCR was carried out with 60 Vbeta primers and 13 Jbeta primers. Assay: immunoSEQ multiplex PCR; the TCRdb copy retains only in-frame clones and omits some. The listing contains approximately 150,000 clones. The CDR3 has 15 amino acids. Germline assignment: CDR1 SEHNR and CDR2 FQNEAQ (reference sequence). The V and J ends lost 4 bases and 4 bases respectively, with 16 bases between them. This chain connects TRBV7-9 to TRBJ1-1, with D tentatively TRBD1 (6 bases). The receptor's source is a male donor in good health and CMV-seronegative. The source material was PBMCs. The CDR3 DNA follows: TGTGCCAGCAGCTCCTTCTTCGGGGGGCGCACTGAAGCTTTCTTT. It yields the protein CASSSFFGGRTEAFF.